Listed here are 13 T cell receptor beta chains from one sample, sequenced in a study of T-cell memory formation after mild COVID-19. Using its own MiXCR run on the 5' RACE reads, TCRdb lists one record per CDR3 protein. The sample holds approximately 450,000 distinct CDR3 sequences, around a sixth seen once. Sequences were obtained from PBMCs or a T cell subset sorted from them (not recorded which). Receptors were obtained from an adult woman who had mild COVID-19 (a few samples of this study predate the infection). Cell type and time point are not known.

The chain recombines TRBV29-1 with TRBJ1-1; 7 bases are a match to TRBD1. The CDR3 has 14 amino acids. V lost 3 bases to trimming and J lost 2 bases; unmatched junction nucleotides: 6. Germline V lookup: CDR1 SQVTM, CDR2 ANQGSEA. The CDR3 DNA reads TGCAGCGTTGACCCCGGGACAGCAAACACTGAAGCTTTCTTT. Amino acid sequence: CSVDPGTANTEAFF.

The V gene is TRBV7-8, the J gene TRBJ2-2; D is uncertain. The germline CDR1 and CDR2 sequences are SGHVS and FQNEAQ. Trimming took 2 bases from V and 8 from J, leaving 9 bases between them. The CDR3 covers 13 residues. CDR3 DNA: TGTGCCAGCAGCTTAACACTGTTGGGGGAGCTGTTTTTT. Residues: CASSLTLLGELFF.

This clonotype was counted only a few times. This chain uses TRBV19 with TRBJ2-7; D is undetermined. Germline CDR1 reads LNHDA; CDR2 reads SQIVND (reference sequence). The V and J ends lost 7 bases and 2 bases respectively, with 15 bases between them. The CDR3 runs 14 residues. The CDR3 DNA reads TGTGCCAGTACCGACCGATATACCCCCTACGAGCAGTACTTC. Translated, it gives CASTDRYTPYEQYF.

The chain has TRBV20-1 and TRBJ1-6; tentatively, D is TRBD1 (5 bases). Germline V CDR1 and CDR2: DFQATT, SNEGSKA (reference sequence). The CDR3 sequence is 15 residues long. V was clipped by 1 base and J by 3 bases, with 10 bases between them. The CDR3, as DNA: TGCAGTGCTAGAGGTGGGGGGATCTATAATTCACCCCTCCACTTT. Translation gives CSARGGGIYNSPLHF.

In its sample, this clonotype was seen many times. The chain combines TRBV12-3 or TRBV12-4 with TRBJ1-1; D gene ambiguous. V dropped 5 bases and J dropped 3 bases, with 10 bases sitting between them. This CDR3 spans 13 amino acids. CDR3 sequence (DNA): TGTGCCAGCAGTATGACGGGGTACACTGAAGCTTTCTTT. Translating it yields CASSMTGYTEAFF.

The chain couples TRBV7-9 to TRBJ2-1; D remains unclear. This CDR3 is built from 12 residues. Per the germline V gene, CDR1 is SEHNR and CDR2 is FQNEAQ (reference sequence). V lost 2 bases, J lost 10 bases, and 9 bases lay in between. The DNA for the CDR3 is TGTGCCAGCAGCTTAATAGTGGTGGAGCAGTTCTTC. Translation gives CASSLIVVEQFF.

This clonotype turned up a few times. The chain couples TRBV29-1 to TRBJ1-2; D ambiguous. Germline CDR1 and CDR2: SQVTM and ANQGSEA. The CDR3 is made up of 13 amino acids. Between the trimmed V and J ends, which lost 5 bases and 1 base, there was a span of 11 bases. The DNA for the CDR3 is TGCAGCGTTTCAGCACAACGTAACTATGGCTACACCTTC. This encodes CSVSAQRNYGYTF.

This clonotype has a handful of counts. V is TRBV4-3 and J is TRBJ2-7; the match to TRBD1 covers 8 bases. V dropped 2 bases and J dropped 6; count of bases not matched to a gene: 24. CDR1 is LGHNA and CDR2 is YSLEER in the germline V gene. The CDR3 length is 20 residues. CDR3 residues: CASSQSLTSQGAPRYVEQYF. CDR3 bases: TGCGCCAGCAGCCAATCCCTTACCAGCCAGGGGGCCCCTAGATATGTCGAGCAGTACTTC.

The chain couples TRBV5-1 to TRBJ2-2; a weak D match, TRBD1 (5 bases). The ends were cut back, 0 bases at V and 0 bases at J, with 9 bases in the middle. The CDR3 has 16 residues. Germline assignment: CDR1 SGHRS and CDR2 YFSETQ. The CDR3 region is CASSLATASNTGELFF. Here the CDR3 DNA reads TGCGCCAGCAGCTTGGCGACAGCCTCGAACACCGGGGAGCTGTTTTTT.

V and J are TRBV18 and TRBJ2-7, with TRBD1 matching 7 bases. CDR3 size: 13 residues. The V gene end was trimmed by 5 bases and the J gene end by 4 bases; junction bases not matched to a gene: 5. Germline V gene data show CDR1 as KGHSH and CDR2 as LQKENI. The CDR3 reads CASSAGTEYEQYF. CDR3 nucleotide sequence: TGTGCCAGCTCAGCCGGGACAGAGTACGAGCAGTACTTC. Full variable domain (remainder filled in from reference TRBV18 and TRBJ2-7): NAGVMQNPRHLVRRRGQEARLRCSPMKGHSHVYWYRQLPEEGLKFMVYLQKENIIDESGMPKERFSAEFPKEGPSILRIQQVVRGDSAAYFCASSAGTEYEQYFGPGTRLTVT.

The rearrangement joins TRBV20-1 to TRBJ2-5, with D unresolved. Germline V lookup: CDR1 DFQATT, CDR2 SNEGSKA (reference sequence). V was clipped by 8 bases and J by 1 base, with 8 bases between them. The CDR3 runs 11 residues. The CDR3 nucleotides read TGCAGTCCCGCAACCCAAGAGACCCAGTACTTC. Protein sequence: CSPATQETQYF.

This clonotype was counted a few times. V and J are TRBV7-8 and TRBJ1-1; the D gene is possibly TRBD1 (5 bases). CDR1 is SGHVS, CDR2 FQNEAQ, per germline. The CDR3 runs 14 residues. Between the trimmed V and J ends, which lost 1 base and 4 bases, there was a span of 10 bases. This CDR3 reads CASSLGSRGTEAFF. The CDR3 DNA is TGTGCCAGCAGCTTAGGTTCGAGGGGCACTGAAGCTTTCTTT.

This clonotype showed up just a few times. The chain combines TRBV15 with TRBJ2-2; D gene unclear. The germline gives CDR1 LNHNV, CDR2 YYDKDF (reference sequence). This CDR3 contains 15 residues. V was shortened by 3 bases and J by 3 bases, with 11 bases between the two germline ends. This CDR3 is CATSSRPMDTGELFF. The CDR3 coding sequence is TGTGCCACCAGCAGCCGCCCCATGGACACCGGGGAGCTGTTTTTT.